This paragraph reports one TCR beta chain. The record originates from a study of blood T cell repertoires in COVID-19. The wider study: From the United States, Italy and Spain came samples of acute and convalescent COVID-19. Sample material is recorded as cDNA or gDNA derived from T cells, B-cell-depleted T cells, or PBMCs.

How the authors handled the data: Estimation of nucleated cell counts relied on the amplification of reference gene primers. Produced via immunoSEQ multiplex PCR; TCRdb's table is partial and in-frame only. The D gene and trimming were derived from the DNA, and the V and J assignments and clone size from that table. The sample consists of fewer than 250,000 clones, just under 85% of them appearing once. The CDR3 loop spans 14 amino acids. V was shortened by 10 bases and J by 0 bases, with 13 bases between the two germline ends. The germline gives CDR1 ENHRY, CDR2 SYGVKD. Sequencing was performed on peripheral blood. The genes are TRBV10-3 and TRBJ2-1; the D gene is possibly TRBD1 (6 bases). This sequence was found in a man aged 45-60 years with acute or convalescent COVID-19. CDR3 DNA sequence: TGTGCCACCGGACAGATTGACTCCTACAATGAGCAGTTCTTC. Its translation: CATGQIDSYNEQFF.